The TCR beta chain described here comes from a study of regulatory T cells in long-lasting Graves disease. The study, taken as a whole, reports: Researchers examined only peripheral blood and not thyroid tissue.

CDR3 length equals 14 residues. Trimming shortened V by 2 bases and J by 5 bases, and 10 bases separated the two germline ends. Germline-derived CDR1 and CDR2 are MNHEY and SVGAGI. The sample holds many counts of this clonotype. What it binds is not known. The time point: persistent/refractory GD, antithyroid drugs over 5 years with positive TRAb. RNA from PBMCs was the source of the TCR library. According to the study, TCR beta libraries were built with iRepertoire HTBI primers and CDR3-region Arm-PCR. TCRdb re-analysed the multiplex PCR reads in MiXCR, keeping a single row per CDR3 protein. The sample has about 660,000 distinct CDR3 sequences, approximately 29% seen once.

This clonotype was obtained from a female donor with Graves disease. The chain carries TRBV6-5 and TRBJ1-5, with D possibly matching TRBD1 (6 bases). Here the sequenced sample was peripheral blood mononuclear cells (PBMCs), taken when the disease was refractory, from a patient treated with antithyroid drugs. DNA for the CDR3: TGTGCCAGCAGTTACGGGACAAAGGATCAGCCCCAGCATTTT. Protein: CASSYGTKDQPQHF.